This T cell receptor beta chain was identified in a study of shared clonotypes between healthy human individuals. The test was conducted at deep level. Using immunoSEQ multiplex PCR, the repertoire was profiled, and TCRdb retains in-frame clones only, with some absent. The sample includes about 2.1 million clones, roughly 95% seen only once; the top ten take 1.5% to 2%. The CDR3 totals 12 residues. CDR1 is SGHRS, CDR2 YFSETQ, per germline. The V and J ends lost 7 bases and 1 base respectively, with 9 bases between them. Concerning this clone: Distinct nucleotide sequences in the sample also encode this CDR3.

Terminally differentiated effector memory CD45RA+ cells were left out of the naive CD8 fraction, which was CD45RO-negative and positively selected for CCR7. This receptor was identified in a young man in good health. Some clones in this sample may be carry-over from other donors' samples. The sequencing input was naive CD8+ T cells from PBMCs. The chain carries TRBV5-1 and TRBJ2-7; D gene uncertain. CDR3 in DNA: TGCGCCAGCTCATGGGGATCCTACGAGCAGTACTTC. Translating it yields CASSWGSYEQYF. Full variable domain (rest looked up from reference TRBV5-1 and TRBJ2-7): KAGVTQTPRYLIKTRGQQVTLSCSPISGHRSVSWYQQTPGQGLQFLFEYFSETQRNKGNFPGRFSGRQFSNSRSEMNVSTLELGDSALYLCASSWGSYEQYFGPGTRLTVT.